Each of the 21 T cell receptor beta chains below was sequenced from the same sample in a study of blood T cells in healthy people across ages. Through a sample-barcoded 5' primer and a J-beta primer mix, a second PCR was run for 7 to 11 cycles. TCRdb ran MiXCR on the 5' RACE reads and lists one entry per CDR3 protein. In the table there are around 670,000 distinct CDR3 sequences, about 30% of which are singletons. The sample was blood. The receptors shown here come from a woman older than 75 in good health.

This clonotype has at least ten counts. This chain uses TRBV6-6 with TRBJ1-5, with 7 bases that match TRBD1. CDR3 length: 15 residues. Germline CDR1 MNHNY, CDR2 SVGAGI (reference sequence). The trim removed 10 bases at V and 7 bases at J, leaving 16 bases unmatched. CDR3 sequence: CATRGNDRDGQPQHF. CDR3 DNA: TGTGCCACGCGCGGTAACGACAGGGACGGCCAGCCCCAGCATTTT.

The chain recombines TRBV20-1 with TRBJ1-2; D unresolved. Germline lookup yields CDR1 DFQATT and CDR2 SNEGSKA (reference sequence). Deletions cut 3 bases from V and 1 base from J, with 6 bases between. The CDR3 spans 12 residues. The DNA of the CDR3 is TGCAGTGCTAGTGAGGATAACTATGGCTACACCTTC. This gives the protein CSASEDNYGYTF.

CDR3 in amino acids: CASSDRGSSGTEAFF. DNA of the CDR3: TGTGCCAGCAGTGACCGAGGGAGTTCGGGAACTGAAGCTTTCTTT. The chain combines TRBV6-1 with TRBJ1-1, with D uncertain. Trimming left V 3 bases short and J 5 bases short, with 16 bases between. The CDR3 runs 15 residues. Germline CDR1 and CDR2: MNHNS and SASEGT.

This clonotype was observed a few times. The chain combines TRBV5-1 with TRBJ1-1, with D perhaps TRBD1 (5 bases). The CDR3 spans 15 residues. Trimming shortened V by 0 bases and J by 5 bases, and 14 bases separated the two germline ends. Germline V gene lookup returns CDR1 SGHRS and CDR2 YFSETQ. The CDR3 sequence: CASSLAEGSGTEAFF. The CDR3 bases are TGCGCCAGCAGCTTGGCCGAGGGGAGTGGAACTGAAGCTTTCTTT.

In its sample, this clonotype was seen a few times. The chain uses TRBV12-3 or TRBV12-4 and TRBJ2-1, with D tentatively TRBD2 (6 bases). The CDR3 has 16 amino acids. The ends were cut back, 5 bases at V and 2 bases at J, with 16 bases in the middle. The CDR3 is CASSAPRDSPYNEQFF. The CDR3 DNA reads TGTGCCAGCAGTGCACCCCGGGACTCACCCTACAATGAGCAGTTCTTC.

This clonotype was detected many times. The chain employs TRBV7-2 and TRBJ2-3, with TRBD2 as a possible D gene (6 bases). The CDR3 consists of 16 residues. V was clipped by 3 bases and J by 2 bases, with 15 bases between them. The germline V gene encodes CDR1 SGHTA and CDR2 FQGNSA. As DNA, the CDR3 is TGTGCCAGCAGCTTTAGGGACTTTGAATACACAGATACGCAGTATTTT. Translated: CASSFRDFEYTDTQYF. Based on the CDR3 plus reference TRBV7-2 and TRBJ2-3, the full variable domain is GAGVSQSPSNKVTEKGKDVELRCDPISGHTALYWYRQSLGQGLEFLIYFQGNSAPDKSGLPSDRFSAERTGGSVSTLTIQRTQQEDSAVYLCASSFRDFEYTDTQYFGPGTRLTVL.

This clonotype was picked up a small number of times. The gene calls are TRBV27 and TRBJ1-2; 10 bases agree with TRBD1. The V segment lost 4 bases and the J segment 7 bases; nucleotides outside the gene matches: 12. The germline CDR1 and CDR2 sequences are MNHEY and SMNVEV (reference sequence). The CDR3 covers 16 residues. Here the CDR3 reads CASSSSGMTGGFGYTF. The DNA for the CDR3 is TGTGCCAGCAGTTCCTCTGGGATGACAGGGGGCTTTGGCTACACCTTC.

In regard to this clonotype: One base away lies a much larger clone, so this may be a sequencing read error. This chain joins TRBV27 and TRBJ2-5; D not resolved. The DNA end is more similar to TRBJ2-7, so the J call may be wrong. This CDR3 has 14 residues. CDR1 and CDR2 from the germline V gene are MNHEY and SMNVEV (reference sequence). The CDR3 protein is CACSATQSSYEQYF. In DNA, the CDR3 is TGTGCCTGCAGTGCGACACAGAGCTCCTACGAGCAGTACTTC.

Concerning this clonotype itself: A read error may explain this, as a much larger clone is one base away. V is TRBV27 and J is TRBJ2-7; D call uncertain. There are 19 residues in the CDR3. Germline V gene sequence: CDR1 MNHEY, CDR2 SMNVEV (reference sequence). The germline V and J ends were trimmed by 3 bases and 7 bases, with 31 bases remaining between them. The DNA for the CDR3 is TGTGCCAGCAGTTTGGTCGCGATCTCCGCGCCCAACCCCTACAATGAGCAGTACTTC. This encodes CASSLVAISAPNPYNEQYF.

This clonotype showed up just a few times. This chain links TRBV4-1 with TRBJ2-1; the D gene is possibly TRBD1 (5 bases). The CDR3 loop spans 12 amino acids. The V gene's germline CDR1 is MGHRA and CDR2 YSYEKL. V was cut by 2 bases and J by 10 bases, with 9 bases left in between. The CDR3 reads CASSQPGREQFF. The CDR3 nucleotides read TGCGCCAGCAGCCAACCAGGGCGCGAGCAGTTCTTC.

The gene calls are TRBV15 and TRBJ1-5, with D possibly being TRBD1 (5 bases). Trimming took off 3 bases at V and 7 bases at J, with 13 bases between the two ends. The germline V gene has CDR1 LNHNV and CDR2 YYDKDF (reference sequence). There are 14 residues in the CDR3. CDR3 loop: CATSSGGVVQPQHF. CDR3 in DNA: TGTGCCACCAGCAGCGGGGGAGTCGTCCAGCCCCAGCATTTT. Together with reference TRBV15 and TRBJ1-5, the CDR3 gives the full variable domain: DAMVIQNPRYQVTQFGKPVTLSCSQTLNHNVMYWYQQKSSQAPKLLFHYYDKDFNNEADTPDNFQSRRPNTSFCFLDIRSPGLGDTAMYLCATSSGGVVQPQHFGDGTRLSIL.

This clonotype was counted ten times or more. V and J are TRBV9 and TRBJ2-1; 7 bases map to TRBD1. Germline assignment: CDR1 SGDLS and CDR2 YYNGEE. Trimming took 3 bases from V and 5 from J; bases not matched to a gene: 8. The CDR3 has 15 amino acids. This CDR3 reads CASSALGQENNEQFF. CDR3 in DNA: TGTGCCAGCAGCGCATTAGGACAGGAGAACAATGAGCAGTTCTTC.

This clonotype was observed at least ten times. V gene TRBV20-1 combines with J gene TRBJ2-4; 9 bases map to TRBD1. Germline CDR1 and CDR2: DFQATT and SNEGSKA (reference sequence). V lost 7 bases, J lost 5 bases, and 6 bases stayed unmatched. This CDR3 comprises 13 residues. CDR3 sequence: CSVLQGAENIQYF. CDR3 coding DNA: TGCAGTGTACTACAGGGGGCAGAAAACATTCAGTACTTC.

This clonotype was observed a handful of times. The chain joins TRBV24-1 to TRBJ2-1; the D gene is possibly TRBD2 (5 bases). Germline V gene lookup returns CDR1 KGHDR and CDR2 SFDVKD. V was trimmed by 3 bases and J by 9 bases, leaving 8 bases between them. There are 12 residues in the CDR3. The DNA for the CDR3 is TGTGCCACCAGTGATCGGGGTGCTGAGCAGTTCTTC. Protein product: CATSDRGAEQFF.

This clonotype was found many times. This rearrangement joins TRBV12-3 or TRBV12-4 to TRBJ2-3; tentative D call: TRBD2 (7 bases). This CDR3 spans 14 amino acids. The ends were cut back, 6 bases at V and 4 bases at J, with 14 bases in the middle. CDR3 sequence: CASRPGGAPDTQYF. The CDR3 DNA reads as TGTGCCAGCAGGCCTGGGGGGGCGCCAGATACGCAGTATTTT.

The sample holds many counts of this clonotype. The J gene is TRBJ1-2, the V gene TRBV5-1; D is ambiguous. The CDR3 spans 11 residues. With 5 bases removed from V and 3 bases from J, the gap between germline ends came to 5 bases. Germline V lookup: CDR1 SGHRS, CDR2 YFSETQ. The CDR3 reads CASSSDYGYTF. The CDR3 DNA follows: TGCGCCAGCAGTAGCGACTATGGCTACACCTTC.

This clonotype has more than one count but fewer than ten. This rearrangement joins TRBV7-2 to TRBJ1-5; tentatively, D is TRBD1 (6 bases). In germline, CDR1 is SGHTA, CDR2 FQGNSA. There are 15 residues in the CDR3. Trimming shortened V by 4 bases and J by 3 bases, and 13 bases separated the two germline ends. The CDR3, as DNA: TGTGCCAGCAGCTATTCGGGGGCAACCAATCAGCCCCAGCATTTT. Translation: CASSYSGATNQPQHF.

The rearrangement joins TRBV6-5 to TRBJ2-3, with D unresolved. The CDR3 loop spans 14 amino acids. Germline V CDR1 and CDR2: MNHEY, SVGAGI. Trimming removed 6 bases at V and 2 bases at J, with 12 bases between. This CDR3 is CASRASSLTDTQYF. DNA for the CDR3: TGTGCCAGCAGGGCAAGTTCTCTCACAGATACGCAGTATTTT.

This clonotype was seen many times. The chain carries TRBV7-3 and TRBJ2-1, with D possibly TRBD2 on 6 matching bases. The V gene's germline CDR1 is SGHTA and CDR2 FQGTGA. This CDR3 contains 12 residues. V gave up 5 bases and J gave up 7 bases, with 9 bases separating them. The CDR3 DNA sequence: TGTGCCAGCAGCGTCGGGACTAATGAGCAGTTCTTC. Translated, it gives CASSVGTNEQFF.

This clonotype has at least ten counts. This CDR3 reads CASSPLVGGHEQFF. The CDR3 DNA sequence: TGTGCCAGCAGCCCCCTCGTCGGGGGGCACGAGCAGTTCTTC. The rearrangement uses TRBV7-2 and TRBJ2-1; maybe TRBD2 (7 bases). V dropped 5 bases and J dropped 10 bases, with 18 bases sitting between them. Germline loops: CDR1 SGHTA, CDR2 FQGNSA. The CDR3 is 14 residues long.

The chain combines TRBV29-1 with TRBJ2-3, with TRBD2 identical over 14 bases. This CDR3 contains 16 residues. Germline trimming cut 6 bases from V and 5 bases from J; bases unmatched to any gene: 10. The germline gives CDR1 SQVTM, CDR2 ANQGSEA. CDR3 DNA: TGCAGCGTGGGTAGACTAGCGGGAGGGCCCGGAGATACGCAGTATTTT. Encoded protein: CSVGRLAGGPGDTQYF.